The entry that follows covers one T cell receptor (beta chain) sequence. This specimen belongs to a study of blood T cell repertoires in COVID-19. Study summary: The samples span acute and convalescent COVID-19 from the United States, Italy and Spain.

In the original workflow: Amplified reference gene primers provided the basis for estimating nucleated cell counts. Assay used: immunoSEQ multiplex PCR; TCRdb lists only in-frame clones, some missing. V, J and clone size derive from that table, while D and trimming were established from the DNA sequence. Here the sample spans about 670,000 clones, around 90% being singletons. V gave up 3 bases and J gave up 2 bases, with 12 bases separating them. The germline gives CDR1 KGHDR, CDR2 SFDVKD. CDR3 length equals 15 residues. Sequencing input: peripheral blood. The chain joins TRBV24-1 to TRBJ2-5; tentatively, D is TRBD2 (6 bases). The receptor was isolated from a woman between 18 and 30 years old with acute or convalescent COVID-19. In DNA, the CDR3 is TGTGCCACCAGTGATGCGAACCGGGGGCAAGAGACCCAGTACTTC. Translating it yields CATSDANRGQETQYF.